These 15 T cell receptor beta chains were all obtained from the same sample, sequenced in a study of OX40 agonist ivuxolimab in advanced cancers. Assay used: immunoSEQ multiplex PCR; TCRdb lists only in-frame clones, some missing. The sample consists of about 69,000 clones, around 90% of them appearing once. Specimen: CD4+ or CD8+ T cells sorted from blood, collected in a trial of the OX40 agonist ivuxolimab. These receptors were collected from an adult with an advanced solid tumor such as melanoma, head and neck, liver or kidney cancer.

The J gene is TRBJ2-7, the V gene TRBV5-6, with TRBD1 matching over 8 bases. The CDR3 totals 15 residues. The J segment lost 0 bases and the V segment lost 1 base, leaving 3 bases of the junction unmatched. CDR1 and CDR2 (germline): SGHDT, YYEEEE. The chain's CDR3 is CASSLRDRFSYEQYF. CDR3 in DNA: TGTGCCAGCAGCTTGAGGGACAGGTTCTCCTACGAGCAGTACTTC.

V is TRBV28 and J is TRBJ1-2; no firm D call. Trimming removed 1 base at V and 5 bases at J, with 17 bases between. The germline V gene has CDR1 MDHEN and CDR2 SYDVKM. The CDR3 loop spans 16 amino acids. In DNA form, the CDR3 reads TGTGCCAGCAGTTTATCGGCGTTCCGGGCGGATTATGGCTACACCTTC. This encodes CASSLSAFRADYGYTF.

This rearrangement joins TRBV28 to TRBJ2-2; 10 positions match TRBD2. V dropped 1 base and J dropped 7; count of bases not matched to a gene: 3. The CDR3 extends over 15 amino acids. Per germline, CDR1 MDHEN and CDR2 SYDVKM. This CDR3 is CASSLLPSGGGELFF. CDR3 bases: TGTGCCAGCAGTTTATTGCCTAGCGGGGGCGGGGAGCTGTTTTTT.

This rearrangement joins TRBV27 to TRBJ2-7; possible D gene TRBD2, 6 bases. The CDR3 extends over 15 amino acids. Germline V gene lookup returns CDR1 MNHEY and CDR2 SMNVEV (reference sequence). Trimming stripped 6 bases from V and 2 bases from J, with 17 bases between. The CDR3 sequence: CASSTRSGSPYEQYF. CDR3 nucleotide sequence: TGTGCCAGCAGCACGAGGAGCGGGTCCCCCTACGAGCAGTACTTC.

The DNA of the CDR3 is TGTGCCAGCAGCTTAGTTTCTAGCGGGAGGGCCTACAATGAGCAGTTCTTC. Translated: CASSLVSSGRAYNEQFF. This rearrangement joins TRBV7-9 to TRBJ2-1, with TRBD2 identical over 12 bases. CDR3 length: 17 residues. Germline CDR1 SEHNR, CDR2 FQNEAQ (reference sequence). The ends lost 1 base at V and 2 bases at J; junction bases unmatched: 3.

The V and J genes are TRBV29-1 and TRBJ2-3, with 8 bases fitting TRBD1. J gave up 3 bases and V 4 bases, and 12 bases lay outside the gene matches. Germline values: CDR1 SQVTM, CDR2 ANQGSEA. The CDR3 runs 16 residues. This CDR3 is CSVGWGVTGETDTQYF. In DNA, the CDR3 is TGCAGCGTTGGTTGGGGGGTGACAGGGGAAACAGATACGCAGTATTTT.

CDR3 DNA: TGCGCCAGCAGCTCCCCGAGGGGCTTATTAACCGGGGAGCTGTTTTTT. It is translated as CASSSPRGLLTGELFF. The chain combines TRBV5-1 with TRBJ2-2; D may match TRBD1 or TRBD2 (5 bases each). From germline, CDR1 is SGHRS and CDR2 YFSETQ. The CDR3 extends over 16 amino acids. Trimming pared 3 bases from V and 5 bases from J, leaving 17 bases between.

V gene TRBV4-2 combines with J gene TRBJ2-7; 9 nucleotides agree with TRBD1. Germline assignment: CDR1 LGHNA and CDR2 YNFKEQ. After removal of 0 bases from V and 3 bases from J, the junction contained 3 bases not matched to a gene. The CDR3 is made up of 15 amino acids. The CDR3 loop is CASSQEGTGRYEQYF. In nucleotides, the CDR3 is TGTGCCAGCAGCCAAGAGGGGACAGGGCGCTACGAGCAGTACTTC.

The CDR3 protein is CAGSRLAGNQETQYF. In DNA form, the CDR3 reads TGTGCCGGCTCCAGACTAGCGGGCAACCAAGAGACCCAGTACTTC. The V gene is TRBV6-1, the J gene TRBJ2-5; 10 bases are shared with TRBD2. CDR1 MNHNS and CDR2 SASEGT come from the germline V gene. V lost 11 bases to trimming and J lost 0 bases; unmatched junction nucleotides: 9. This CDR3 is 15 amino acids long.

In nucleotides, the CDR3 is TGTGCCATCAGTGAGGTGGGGGCGGATGGCTACACCTTC. Its translation is CAISEVGADGYTF. The rearrangement joins TRBV10-3 to TRBJ1-2, with D tentatively TRBD1 (6 bases). Germline V CDR1 and CDR2: ENHRY, SYGVKD. The V end was cut by 2 bases, the J end by 6 bases, with 10 bases between. The CDR3 consists of 13 residues.

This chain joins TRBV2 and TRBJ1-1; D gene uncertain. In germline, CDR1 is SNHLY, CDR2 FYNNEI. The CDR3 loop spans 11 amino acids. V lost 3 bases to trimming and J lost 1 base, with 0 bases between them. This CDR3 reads CASSENTEAFF. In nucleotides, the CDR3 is TGTGCCAGCAGTGAGAACACTGAAGCTTTCTTT.

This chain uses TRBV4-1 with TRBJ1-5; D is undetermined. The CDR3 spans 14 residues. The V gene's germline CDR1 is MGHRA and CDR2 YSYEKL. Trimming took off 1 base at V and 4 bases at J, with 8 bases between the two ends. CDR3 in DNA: TGCGCCAGCAGCCAAGTGGGAAGTAATCAGCCCCAGCATTTT. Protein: CASSQVGSNQPQHF.

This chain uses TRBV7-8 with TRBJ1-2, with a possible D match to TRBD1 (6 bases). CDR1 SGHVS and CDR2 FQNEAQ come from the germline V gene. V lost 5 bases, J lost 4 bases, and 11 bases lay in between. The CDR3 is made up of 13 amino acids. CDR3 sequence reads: CASSPGQSYGYTF. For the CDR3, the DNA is TGTGCCAGCAGCCCAGGACAGAGCTATGGCTACACCTTC. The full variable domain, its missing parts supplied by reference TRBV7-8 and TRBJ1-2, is GAGVSQSPRYKVAKRGQDVALRCDPISGHVSLFWYQQALGQGPEFLTYFQNEAQLDKSGLPSDRFFAERPEGSVSTLKIQRTQQEDSAVYLCASSPGQSYGYTFGSGTRLTVV.

CDR3 bases: TGTGCCAGCGGACGGGACAGTTTAGAGACCCAGTACTTC. Its translation is CASGRDSLETQYF. V is TRBV2 and J is TRBJ2-5; 7 bases map to TRBD1. With V trimmed by 8 bases and J by 4 bases, 7 bases remained unmatched. The CDR3 is 13 residues long. The germline CDR1 and CDR2 sequences are SNHLY and FYNNEI.

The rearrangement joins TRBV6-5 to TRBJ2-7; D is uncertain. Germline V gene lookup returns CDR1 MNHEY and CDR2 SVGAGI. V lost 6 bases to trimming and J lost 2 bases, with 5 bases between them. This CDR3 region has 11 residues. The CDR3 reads CASSGTYEQYF. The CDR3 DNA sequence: TGTGCCAGCAGCGGTACCTACGAGCAGTACTTC.